This T cell receptor (beta chain) derives from a study of control samples from healthy donors and cancer patients. This clone was recorded once. The CDR3 is 16 amino acids. V was shortened by 0 bases and J by 0 bases, with 11 bases between the two germline ends. The V gene's germline CDR1 is MNHNY and CDR2 SVGAGI (reference sequence). Profiled with immunoSEQ multiplex PCR; TCRdb holds only in-frame clones, not every one. This table holds roughly 170,000 clones, 90% to 95% found once. This TCR came from a young woman in good health. The specimen was blood. The chain uses TRBV6-6 and TRBJ1-1, with unresolved D. CDR3: CASSYSAGPMNTEAFF. CDR3 bases: TGTGCCAGCAGTTACTCGGCTGGACCCATGAACACTGAAGCTTTCTTT.